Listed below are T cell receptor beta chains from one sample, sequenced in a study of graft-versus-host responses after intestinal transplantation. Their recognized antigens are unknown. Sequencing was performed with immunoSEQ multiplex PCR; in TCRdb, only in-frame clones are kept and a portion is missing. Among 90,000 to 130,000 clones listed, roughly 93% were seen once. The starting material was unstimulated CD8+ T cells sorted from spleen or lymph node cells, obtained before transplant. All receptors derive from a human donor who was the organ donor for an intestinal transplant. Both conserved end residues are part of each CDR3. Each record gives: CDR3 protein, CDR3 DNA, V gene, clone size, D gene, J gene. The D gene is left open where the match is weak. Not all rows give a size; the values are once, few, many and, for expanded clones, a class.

CDR3aa: CSVEDRAGGYEQYF
CDR3nt: TGCAGCGTTGAAGATAGAGCAGGGGGCTACGAGCAGTACTTC
v_gene: TRBV29-1
abundance: NA
d_gene: TRBD1
j_gene: TRBJ2-7

CDR3aa: CASSYVAAPGELFF
CDR3nt: TGTGCCAGCAGTTACGTCGCTGCCCCGGGGGAGCTGTTTTTT
v_gene: TRBV6-5
abundance: NA
d_gene: NA
j_gene: TRBJ2-2

CDR3aa: CASSLSPYTEAFF
CDR3nt: TGTGCCAGCAGCTTAAGTCCCTACACTGAAGCTTTCTTT
v_gene: TRBV7-6
abundance: NA
d_gene: NA
j_gene: TRBJ1-1

CDR3aa: CASSFFSRGTGNDEQYF
CDR3nt: TGTGCCAGCAGCTTTTTTAGTCGAGGGACAGGCAACGACGAGCAGTACTTC
v_gene: TRBV5-6
abundance: NA
d_gene: TRBD1
j_gene: TRBJ2-7

CDR3aa: CASSPLDTGELFF
CDR3nt: TGTGCCAGCAGCCCGCTAGACACCGGGGAGCTGTTTTTT
v_gene: TRBV5-4
abundance: NA
d_gene: NA
j_gene: TRBJ2-2

CDR3aa: CASRAGSYYEQYF
CDR3nt: TGTGCCAGCAGGGCCGGGTCCTACTACGAGCAGTACTTC
v_gene: TRBV27
abundance: NA
d_gene: NA
j_gene: TRBJ2-7

CDR3aa: CASSFSGGHYNEQFF
CDR3nt: TGTGCCAGCAGCTTTAGCGGGGGACACTACAATGAGCAGTTCTTC
v_gene: TRBV9
abundance: NA
d_gene: TRBD2
j_gene: TRBJ2-1

CDR3aa: CASSYSGLARADTQYF
CDR3nt: TGTGCCAGCAGTTACTCTGGGCTAGCGCGGGCAGATACGCAGTATTTT
v_gene: TRBV6-5
abundance: once
d_gene: NA
j_gene: TRBJ2-3

CDR3aa: CASSLVTRGGRETQYF
CDR3nt: TGTGCCAGCAGTTTAGTGACACGAGGGGGAAGGGAGACCCAGTACTTC
v_gene: TRBV27
abundance: NA
d_gene: NA
j_gene: TRBJ2-5

CDR3aa: CASSEMDSEEQYF
CDR3nt: TGTGCCAGCAGTGAAATGGATTCAGAGGAGCAGTACTTC
v_gene: TRBV2
abundance: NA
d_gene: NA
j_gene: TRBJ2-7

CDR3aa: CASSEGAGTHGYTF
CDR3nt: TGTGCCAGCAGTGAAGGGGCAGGGACCCATGGCTACACCTTC
v_gene: TRBV6-1
abundance: NA
d_gene: NA
j_gene: TRBJ1-2

CDR3aa: CASSYSMGNEQFF
CDR3nt: TGTGCCAGCAGTTACTCGATGGGCAATGAGCAGTTCTTC
v_gene: TRBV6-5
abundance: NA
d_gene: NA
j_gene: TRBJ2-1

CDR3aa: CASSAGGWASSGNTIYF
CDR3nt: TGTGCCAGCAGCGCCGGAGGATGGGCCAGCTCTGGAAACACCATATATTTT
v_gene: TRBV9
abundance: NA
d_gene: NA
j_gene: TRBJ1-3

CDR3aa: CSVGQGREKLFF
CDR3nt: TGCAGCGTCGGACAGGGTAGAGAAAAACTGTTTTTT
v_gene: TRBV29-1
abundance: NA
d_gene: TRBD1
j_gene: TRBJ1-4

CDR3aa: CASTNSGSADTQYF
CDR3nt: TGTGCCAGCACCAATAGCGGGAGCGCAGATACGCAGTATTTT
v_gene: TRBV9
abundance: NA
d_gene: TRBD2
j_gene: TRBJ2-3

CDR3aa: CASSLRTSYEQYF
CDR3nt: TGTGCCAGCAGCTTAAGGACCTCCTACGAGCAGTACTTC
v_gene: TRBV7-9
abundance: once
d_gene: NA
j_gene: TRBJ2-7

CDR3aa: CASSFRASYEQYF
CDR3nt: TGTGCCAGCAGTTTTAGGGCCTCCTACGAGCAGTACTTC
v_gene: TRBV27
abundance: NA
d_gene: NA
j_gene: TRBJ2-7

CDR3aa: CATSRVDRLNTEAFF
CDR3nt: TGTGCCACCAGCAGAGTGGACAGGCTGAACACTGAAGCTTTCTTT
v_gene: TRBV15
abundance: NA
d_gene: TRBD1
j_gene: TRBJ1-1

CDR3aa: CASSLGQGNEKLFF
CDR3nt: TGCGCCAGCAGCCTGGGACAGGGAAATGAAAAACTGTTTTTT
v_gene: TRBV5-1
abundance: NA
d_gene: TRBD1
j_gene: TRBJ1-4

CDR3aa: CATSRPSGRRQPQHF
CDR3nt: TGTGCCACCAGCAGGCCCAGCGGGAGGAGGCAGCCCCAGCATTTT
v_gene: TRBV15
abundance: NA
d_gene: NA
j_gene: TRBJ1-5

CDR3aa: CASSRGLLAVKEQFF
CDR3nt: TGTGCCAGTAGTAGAGGACTTCTAGCCGTTAAAGAGCAGTTCTTC
v_gene: TRBV19
abundance: NA
d_gene: NA
j_gene: TRBJ2-1

CDR3aa: CASSAGGRNEKLFF
CDR3nt: TGTGCCAGTAGCGCGGGGGGGAGGAATGAAAAACTGTTTTTT
v_gene: TRBV19
abundance: NA
d_gene: NA
j_gene: TRBJ1-4

CDR3aa: CASSYFPRNTEAFF
CDR3nt: TGTGCCAGCAGTTACTTTCCCCGGAACACTGAAGCTTTCTTT
v_gene: TRBV6-5
abundance: NA
d_gene: NA
j_gene: TRBJ1-1

CDR3aa: CASSDGVTDTQYF
CDR3nt: TGTGCCAGCAGCGATGGGGTCACAGATACGCAGTATTTT
v_gene: TRBV9
abundance: once
d_gene: NA
j_gene: TRBJ2-3

CDR3aa: CAWSLGRSVEAFF
CDR3nt: TGTGCCTGGAGTTTAGGACGGTCAGTCGAAGCTTTCTTT
v_gene: TRBV30
abundance: NA
d_gene: NA
j_gene: TRBJ1-1

CDR3aa: CASRPSDYGYTF
CDR3nt: TGTGCCAGCAGGCCCTCGGACTATGGCTACACCTTC
v_gene: TRBV6-5
abundance: NA
d_gene: NA
j_gene: TRBJ1-2

CDR3aa: CASSFNPGLALYNEQFF
CDR3nt: TGCGCCAGCAGCTTCAACCCGGGACTAGCGCTATACAATGAGCAGTTCTTC
v_gene: TRBV5-1
abundance: NA
d_gene: TRBD2
j_gene: TRBJ2-1

CDR3aa: CASSPPSWPYEQYF
CDR3nt: TGTGCCAGCAGTCCCCCGAGTTGGCCGTACGAGCAGTACTTC
v_gene: TRBV6-4
abundance: NA
d_gene: NA
j_gene: TRBJ2-7

CDR3aa: CASSSSTGTASTDTQYF
CDR3nt: TGTGCCAGCAGCTCAAGCACCGGGACGGCTAGCACAGATACGCAGTATTTT
v_gene: TRBV7-9
abundance: NA
d_gene: NA
j_gene: TRBJ2-3

CDR3aa: CSVETANTGELFF
CDR3nt: TGCAGCGTGGAGACAGCGAACACCGGGGAGCTGTTTTTT
v_gene: TRBV29-1
abundance: NA
d_gene: NA
j_gene: TRBJ2-2

CDR3aa: CASSFRDRGPLVTNEKLFF
CDR3nt: TGTGCCAGCAGCTTTAGGGACAGGGGCCCCCTTGTAACTAATGAAAAACTGTTTTTT
v_gene: TRBV7-8
abundance: NA
d_gene: TRBD1
j_gene: TRBJ1-4

CDR3aa: CASSLRTIADTEAFF
CDR3nt: TGTGCCAGCAGCTTAAGGACAATAGCGGACACTGAAGCTTTCTTT
v_gene: TRBV11-1
abundance: NA
d_gene: NA
j_gene: TRBJ1-1

CDR3aa: CASSLFYEQFF
CDR3nt: TGTGCCAGCAGCTTATTTTATGAGCAGTTCTTC
v_gene: TRBV7-2
abundance: NA
d_gene: NA
j_gene: TRBJ2-1

CDR3aa: CASSLSGAQPQHF
CDR3nt: TGTGCCAGCAGTTTATCAGGGGCTCAGCCCCAGCATTTT
v_gene: TRBV28
abundance: NA
d_gene: NA
j_gene: TRBJ1-5

CDR3aa: CASGLGTDTQYF
CDR3nt: TGTGCCAGCGGCCTGGGCACAGATACGCAGTATTTT
v_gene: TRBV6-5
abundance: once
d_gene: NA
j_gene: TRBJ2-3

CDR3aa: CASSQGVGGTEAFF
CDR3nt: TGTGCCAGCAGCCAAGGGGTGGGGGGCACTGAAGCTTTCTTT
v_gene: TRBV14
abundance: NA
d_gene: NA
j_gene: TRBJ1-1

CDR3aa: CSVGAGASYEQYF
CDR3nt: TGCAGCGTTGGAGCGGGAGCCTCCTACGAGCAGTACTTC
v_gene: TRBV29-1
abundance: NA
d_gene: TRBD2
j_gene: TRBJ2-7

CDR3aa: CASSLSNGANSPLHF
CDR3nt: TGTGCCAGCAGTTTATCGAACGGGGCTAATTCACCCCTCCACTTT
v_gene: TRBV27
abundance: NA
d_gene: NA
j_gene: TRBJ1-6

CDR3aa: CASSPRGGGNTEAFF
CDR3nt: TGTGCCAGCAGCCCAAGGGGAGGCGGGAACACTGAAGCTTTCTTT
v_gene: TRBV27
abundance: NA
d_gene: NA
j_gene: TRBJ1-1

CDR3aa: CASSPRHEVQETQYF
CDR3nt: TGTGCCAGCAGCCCGCGGCACGAGGTCCAAGAGACCCAGTACTTC
v_gene: TRBV7-2
abundance: NA
d_gene: NA
j_gene: TRBJ2-5

CDR3aa: CASSIGAPGYNEQFF
CDR3nt: TGTGCCAGTAGTATCGGGGCGCCGGGCTACAATGAGCAGTTCTTC
v_gene: TRBV19
abundance: NA
d_gene: NA
j_gene: TRBJ2-1

CDR3aa: CASSPTSAPGELFF
CDR3nt: TGTGCCAGCAGCCCGACTAGCGCCCCCGGGGAGCTGTTTTTT
v_gene: TRBV11-2
abundance: NA
d_gene: TRBD2
j_gene: TRBJ2-2

CDR3aa: CSVEDQSRQYGYTF
CDR3nt: TGCAGCGTTGAAGATCAATCCAGACAATATGGCTACACCTTC
v_gene: TRBV29-1
abundance: NA
d_gene: NA
j_gene: TRBJ1-2

CDR3aa: CASSALDYFTDTQYF
CDR3nt: TGTGCCAGCAGCGCCCTGGACTACTTCACAGATACGCAGTATTTT
v_gene: TRBV9
abundance: NA
d_gene: NA
j_gene: TRBJ2-3

CDR3aa: CASSWGGDTQYF
CDR3nt: TGTGCCAGCAGCTGGGGCGGAGATACGCAGTATTTT
v_gene: TRBV11-2
abundance: once
d_gene: NA
j_gene: TRBJ2-3

CDR3aa: CASTRLAGVPAGELFF
CDR3nt: TGTGCCAGTACGAGACTAGCGGGAGTTCCCGCCGGGGAGCTGTTTTTT
v_gene: TRBV19
abundance: NA
d_gene: TRBD2
j_gene: TRBJ2-2

CDR3aa: CASSLQGAAGWSTDTQYF
CDR3nt: TGCGCCAGCAGCTTACAGGGGGCAGCGGGATGGAGCACAGATACGCAGTATTTT
v_gene: TRBV5-1
abundance: NA
d_gene: TRBD1
j_gene: TRBJ2-3

CDR3aa: CASSQGTSELNTGELFF
CDR3nt: TGTGCCAGCAGCCAAGGGACTAGCGAACTTAACACCGGGGAGCTGTTTTTT
v_gene: TRBV4-2
abundance: few
d_gene: TRBD2
j_gene: TRBJ2-2

CDR3aa: CASSVDPLAGSYNEQFF
CDR3nt: TGTGCCAGCAGCGTAGACCCCCTAGCGGGCTCCTACAATGAGCAGTTCTTC
v_gene: TRBV9
abundance: NA
d_gene: TRBD2
j_gene: TRBJ2-1

CDR3aa: CASSLWGGNEQFF
CDR3nt: TGTGCCAGCAGTTTATGGGGCGGGAATGAGCAGTTCTTC
v_gene: TRBV27
abundance: NA
d_gene: NA
j_gene: TRBJ2-1

CDR3aa: CASSPPLAAPTDTQYF
CDR3nt: TGCGCCAGCAGCCCCCCACTAGCGGCCCCCACAGATACGCAGTATTTT
v_gene: TRBV5-1
abundance: NA
d_gene: TRBD2
j_gene: TRBJ2-3